A single T cell receptor beta chain is shown here with its context. No antigen is known for it. The PCR made use of 60 Vbeta and 13 Jbeta primers. Sequenced by immunoSEQ multiplex PCR; TCRdb stores in-frame clones only, minus some. The sample's table shows about 53,000 clones. This record belongs to a study of cytomegalovirus exposure and HLA in healthy donors. Whole-study context: In a previous analysis, 117 million unique TCR beta sequences were found from 150 million to 200 million T cells. The study's findings and limits: Reportedly, HLA-A and HLA-B alleles of most subjects were accurately predicted from TCR beta.

J lost 3 bases, V lost 3 bases, and 1 base had no gene match. Germline-derived CDR1 and CDR2 are KGHSH and LQKENI. CDR3 length equals 15 residues. The V call is TRBV18, the J call TRBJ2-2, with TRBD1 identical over 10 bases. This sequence was found in a young man in good health and CMV-seropositive. What was sequenced was PBMCs. The CDR3 protein is CASSPGTGDTGELFF. As DNA, the CDR3 is TGTGCCAGCTCACCGGGGACAGGGGACACCGGGGAGCTGTTTTTT.